The 22 T cell receptor beta chains given below trace back to one sample, sequenced in a study of T cells in Graves' hyperthyroidism and ophthalmopathy. RNA transcripts yielded amplified TCR beta CDR3 regions. The study used the HTBI primer set for a first-round RT-PCR of the TCR CDR3. TCRdb redid the calling of the multiplex PCR reads with MiXCR, one entry per CDR3 protein. The sample includes about 560,000 distinct CDR3 sequences, 16% of them seen just once. The specimen sequenced was blood. These TCRs come from a woman younger than 30 with Graves' hyperthyroidism.

J is TRBJ1-6 and V is TRBV5-4; TRBD1 might be the D (5 bases). The CDR3 has 15 amino acids. CDR1 and CDR2 from the germline V gene are SGHNT and YYREEE (reference sequence). The V end was cut by 0 bases, the J end by 7 bases, with 11 bases between. The CDR3 sequence is CASSLDVGRNSPLHF. The CDR3 DNA sequence: TGTGCCAGCAGCTTGGATGTGGGGCGGAATTCACCCCTCCACTTT.

This clonotype was seen only a few times. V and J are TRBV7-2 and TRBJ2-1; 13 bases agree with TRBD2. This CDR3 comprises 17 residues. The V and J ends lost 1 base and 7 bases, in that order; junction bases with no gene match: 7. Germline V gene lookup returns CDR1 SGHTA and CDR2 FQGNSA. The CDR3 region is CASSLGVRTSGSNEQFF. Written as DNA, the CDR3 is TGTGCCAGCAGCTTAGGAGTCAGGACTAGCGGGAGTAATGAGCAGTTCTTC. Looking up the rest from reference TRBV7-2 and TRBJ2-1 gives the full variable domain: GAGVSQSPSNKVTEKGKDVELRCDPISGHTALYWYRQSLGQGLEFLIYFQGNSAPDKSGLPSDRFSAERTGGSVSTLTIQRTQQEDSAVYLCASSLGVRTSGSNEQFFGPGTRLTVL.

This clonotype was observed a handful of times. The gene calls are TRBV6-1 and TRBJ2-2; 9 bases agree with TRBD1. The CDR3 contains 17 residues. Germline trimming cut 5 bases from V and 5 bases from J; bases unmatched to any gene: 12. Per germline, CDR1 MNHNS and CDR2 SASEGT. CDR3: CASSRSVGQGGTGELFF. The CDR3 DNA follows: TGTGCCAGCAGTCGGAGTGTGGGACAGGGTGGGACCGGGGAGCTGTTTTTT.

This chain uses TRBV4-1 with TRBJ2-3, with D unclear. This CDR3 contains 14 residues. CDR1 is MGHRA, CDR2 YSYEKL, per germline. V gave up 0 bases and J gave up 5 bases, with 9 bases separating them. CDR3 sequence reads: CASSQEERVDTQYF. CDR3 DNA sequence: TGCGCCAGCAGCCAAGAGGAACGGGTAGATACGCAGTATTTT.

The chain has TRBV27 and TRBJ1-1; 7 bases fit TRBD1. This CDR3 is 14 amino acids long. Germline values: CDR1 MNHEY, CDR2 SMNVEV (reference sequence). J was trimmed by 8 bases and V by 2 bases; bases with no gene match: 8. CDR3 coding DNA: TGTGCCAGCAGTTTACAGGGGGGGAGGAGCGAAGCTTTCTTT. Translating gives CASSLQGGRSEAFF.

This chain connects TRBV6-1 to TRBJ2-3; a weak D match, TRBD1 (6 bases). V shed 6 bases and J shed 0 bases, with 10 bases lying between them. This CDR3 spans 14 amino acids. Per germline, CDR1 MNHNS and CDR2 SASEGT. The CDR3 sequence: CASRTGFSTDTQYF. As DNA, the CDR3 is TGTGCCAGCAGAACAGGGTTCAGCACAGATACGCAGTATTTT.

This clonotype was recorded a few times. Sequence at one end of the junction differs from germline and may be a read error. The chain couples TRBV11-2 to TRBJ2-7; the D gene is possibly TRBD1 (6 bases). The V gene's germline CDR1 is SGHAT and CDR2 FQNNGV. The CDR3 is 18 amino acids. CDR3 coding DNA: TGTGCCAGCAGCTTAGCCCGCGGTCGGACAGTCAGGCACTACGCGCAGTACTTC. Amino acid sequence: CASSLARGRTVRHYAQYF.

This clonotype has ten or more counts. The V gene is TRBV11-2, the J gene TRBJ2-7; D gene ambiguous. Trimming pared 8 bases from V and 0 bases from J, leaving 14 bases between. This CDR3 comprises 14 residues. Germline V lookup: CDR1 SGHAT, CDR2 FQNNGV. DNA for the CDR3: TGTGCCAGCGGCAAGCACGGTACCTCCTACGAGCAGTACTTC. Protein sequence: CASGKHGTSYEQYF.

This clonotype was seen a few times. J is TRBJ1-2 and V is TRBV2; D gene uncertain. The germline gives CDR1 SNHLY, CDR2 FYNNEI. V was cut by 1 base and J by 4 bases, with 7 bases left in between. CDR3 length: 13 residues. CDR3 nucleotides: TGTGCCAGCAGTGAAGAGGGAGGCTATGGCTACACCTTC. Translation gives CASSEEGGYGYTF.

At least ten counts were recorded for this clonotype. The chain carries TRBV6-1 and TRBJ1-1; tentative D call: TRBD1 (5 bases). Trimming removed 5 bases at V and 1 base at J, with 17 bases between. The CDR3 is 16 amino acids. Germline loops: CDR1 MNHNS, CDR2 SASEGT. CDR3 DNA sequence: TGTGCCAGCAGTTACGTGGGGACCCCGAGGAACACTGAAGCTTTCTTT. Translated, it gives CASSYVGTPRNTEAFF.

The rearrangement uses TRBV5-1 and TRBJ2-1; 15 bases align to TRBD2. Germline-derived CDR1 and CDR2 are SGHRS and YFSETQ. V trimming: 4 bases; J trimming: 4 bases; junction bases outside the gene matches: 6. There are 17 residues in the CDR3. The CDR3 is CASSLGLAGGGYNEQFF. The CDR3 DNA sequence: TGCGCCAGCAGCCTGGGACTAGCGGGGGGCGGGTACAATGAGCAGTTCTTC.

There are many counts of this clonotype. This sequence joins TRBV12-3 or TRBV12-4 and TRBJ2-1; D uncertain. CDR3 length: 15 residues. V lost 6 bases and J lost 8, with 20 bases in between. This chain's CDR3 is CASRIELLGDDEQFF. The CDR3 DNA sequence: TGTGCCAGCAGAATCGAGCTGTTGGGTGACGATGAGCAGTTCTTC.

The table lists this clonotype with a few counts. The rearrangement joins TRBV6-6 to TRBJ1-1, with no clear D. CDR1 is MNHNY and CDR2 is SVGAGI in the germline V gene (reference sequence). This CDR3 region has 12 residues. V was trimmed by 0 bases and J by 4 bases, leaving 3 bases between them. The CDR3 DNA reads as TGTGCCAGCAGTTACTCAGCCACTGAAGCTTTCTTT. Translation: CASSYSATEAFF.

To note about this clonotype: Here the CDR3 omits its conserved ending phenylalanine or tryptophan, so a read error is the likely source. The genes are TRBV4-1 and TRBJ1-1; the D gene is possibly TRBD1 (5 bases). With 4 bases removed from V and 6 bases from J, the gap between germline ends came to 18 bases. There are 15 residues in the CDR3. Per the germline V gene, CDR1 is MGHRA and CDR2 is YSYEKL. This chain's CDR3 is CASSRDPTGVAEAFL. In nucleotides, the CDR3 is TGCGCCAGCAGCCGGGACCCGACGGGGGTCGCTGAAGCTTTCCTT.

This clonotype has at least ten counts. The chain couples TRBV12-3 or TRBV12-4 to TRBJ2-2; D might be TRBD1 (5 bases). The CDR3 totals 12 residues. V was clipped by 9 bases and J by 1 base, with 6 bases between them. The CDR3 reads CASTGNTGELFF. CDR3 sequence (DNA): TGTGCCAGTACAGGGAACACCGGGGAGCTGTTTTTT.

This clonotype was seen a handful of times. A much larger clone lies one base from this, so it may be a read error. Written as DNA, the CDR3 is TGTGCCAGCAGTCCCGGGACAGGAAACTATGGCTACGCCTTC. Residues: CASSPGTGNYGYAF. The rearrangement joins TRBV12-3 or TRBV12-4 to TRBJ1-2, with TRBD1 matching over 8 bases. CDR3 length: 14 residues.

V is TRBV15 and J is TRBJ1-2, with D possibly matching TRBD1 (5 bases). This CDR3 has 15 residues. Between the trimmed V and J ends, which lost 5 bases and 3 bases, there was a span of 16 bases. Germline lookup yields CDR1 LNHNV and CDR2 YYDKDF (reference sequence). In DNA form, the CDR3 reads TGTGCCACCAGCGAACCTTTCGGGGCGCACTATGGCTACACCTTC. This codes for CATSEPFGAHYGYTF.

This clonotype was seen only a few times. The chain carries TRBV29-1 and TRBJ2-2; TRBD1 agrees at 9 bases. V gave up 6 bases and J gave up 4 bases; unmatched junction bases: 12. The germline V gene encodes CDR1 SQVTM and CDR2 ANQGSEA. The CDR3 extends over 16 amino acids. The CDR3 DNA is TGCAGCGTCCCTGGATTGGGACAGGGTGCCACCGGGGAGCTGTTTTTT. Translated, it gives CSVPGLGQGATGELFF.

This clonotype occurred a few times. This rearrangement joins TRBV7-6 to TRBJ1-3; the D is unclear. The CDR3 length is 16 residues. Trimming removed 1 base from V and 0 bases from J, with 10 bases in between. The germline gives CDR1 SGHVS, CDR2 FNYEAQ. Here the CDR3 DNA reads TGTGCCAGCAGCTTAGGCTCAGGATTCTCTGGAAACACCATATATTTT. Translated: CASSLGSGFSGNTIYF.

V is TRBV9 and J is TRBJ1-1, with D maybe TRBD1 (5 bases). Germline CDR1 reads SGDLS; CDR2 reads YYNGEE. The CDR3 has 13 residues. Trimming shortened V by 3 bases and J by 6 bases, and 12 bases separated the two germline ends. The CDR3 protein is CASSAGTRAEAFF. CDR3 DNA sequence: TGTGCCAGCAGCGCTGGGACGAGAGCTGAAGCTTTCTTT.

The chain couples TRBV10-3 to TRBJ1-3; possibly TRBD1 for D (6 bases). CDR3 length: 17 residues. The V gene lost 6 bases and the J gene lost 0 bases, with 18 bases spanning the gap. Per the germline V gene, CDR1 is ENHRY and CDR2 is SYGVKD. The CDR3: CAISGIQGQYSGNTIYF. CDR3 nucleotide sequence: TGTGCCATCAGCGGGATTCAGGGGCAATACTCTGGAAACACCATATATTTT.

This clonotype has only a few counts. V and J are TRBV6-2 or TRBV6-3 and TRBJ1-2; D is unclear. With 0 bases removed from V and 6 bases from J, the gap between germline ends came to 11 bases. The CDR3 covers 14 residues. Germline CDR1 reads MNHEY; CDR2 reads SVGEGT. Here the CDR3 DNA reads TGTGCCAGCAGTTACTCCCGCAGCGCAGATGGCTACACCTTC. Protein: CASSYSRSADGYTF.